The sequence of this T cell receptor (beta chain) was determined in a study of blood T cell repertoires in COVID-19. Method: immunoSEQ multiplex PCR; TCRdb's copy keeps in-frame clones and lacks some. The data show about 150,000 clones, with about 85% seen just once and 0.63% held by the top ten. With V trimmed by 3 bases and J by 4 bases, 12 bases remained unmatched. The CDR3 is made up of 17 amino acids. Germline V gives CDR1 SGHDN, CDR2 FVKESK. Recruited during active infection, patients (from Seattle) were subsequently followed longitudinally. Material for sequencing was peripheral blood. V and J are TRBV14 and TRBJ1-1, with 9 bases lining up with TRBD1. The TCR originated in a man in his 60s with COVID-19, enrolled during active disease. CDR3 residues: CASSHSPGTGRGTEAFF. CDR3 bases: TGTGCCAGCAGCCACAGTCCCGGGACAGGGCGCGGCACTGAAGCTTTCTTT.